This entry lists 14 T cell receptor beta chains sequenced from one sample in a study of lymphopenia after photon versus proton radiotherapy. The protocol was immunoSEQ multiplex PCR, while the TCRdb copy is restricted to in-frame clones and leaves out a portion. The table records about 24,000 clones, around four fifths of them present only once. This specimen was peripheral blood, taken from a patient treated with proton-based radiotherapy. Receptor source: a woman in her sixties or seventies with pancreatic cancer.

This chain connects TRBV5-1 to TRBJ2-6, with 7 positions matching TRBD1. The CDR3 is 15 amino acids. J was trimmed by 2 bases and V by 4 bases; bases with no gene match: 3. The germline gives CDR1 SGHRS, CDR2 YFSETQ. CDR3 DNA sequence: TGCGCCAGCAGCGCCACAGGGGCTGGGGCCAACGTCCTGACTTTC. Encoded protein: CASSATGAGANVLTF. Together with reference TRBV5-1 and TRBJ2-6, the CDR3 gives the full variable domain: KAGVTQTPRYLIKTRGQQVTLSCSPISGHRSVSWYQQTPGQGLQFLFEYFSETQRNKGNFPGRFSGRQFSNSRSEMNVSTLELGDSALYLCASSATGAGANVLTFGAGSRLTVL.

CDR3 residues: CASSYRGEGLKTQYF. In nucleotides, the CDR3 is TGTGCCAGCAGTTATAGGGGGGAGGGCTTGAAGACCCAGTACTTC. This chain links TRBV6-5 with TRBJ2-5, with D perhaps TRBD2 (7 bases). The V gene's germline CDR1 is MNHEY and CDR2 SVGAGI. The germline V and J ends were trimmed by 3 bases and 6 bases, with 17 bases remaining between them. The CDR3 covers 15 residues.

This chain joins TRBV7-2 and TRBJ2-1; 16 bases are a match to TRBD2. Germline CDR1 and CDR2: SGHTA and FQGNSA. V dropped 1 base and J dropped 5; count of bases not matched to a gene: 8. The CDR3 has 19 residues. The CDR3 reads CASSLDGTSGRAGDNEQFF. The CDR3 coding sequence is TGTGCCAGCAGCTTAGACGGGACTAGCGGGAGGGCCGGAGACAATGAGCAGTTCTTC. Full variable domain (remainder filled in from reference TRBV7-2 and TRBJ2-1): GAGVSQSPSNKVTEKGKDVELRCDPISGHTALYWYRQSLGQGLEFLIYFQGNSAPDKSGLPSDRFSAERTGGSVSTLTIQRTQQEDSAVYLCASSLDGTSGRAGDNEQFFGPGTRLTVL.

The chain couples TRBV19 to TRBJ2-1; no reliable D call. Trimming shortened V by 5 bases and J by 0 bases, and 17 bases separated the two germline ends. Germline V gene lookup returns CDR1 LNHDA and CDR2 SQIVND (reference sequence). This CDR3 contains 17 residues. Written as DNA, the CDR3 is TGTGCCAGTAGTGTTCGATCGTTAAGGGACTCCTACAATGAGCAGTTCTTC. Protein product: CASSVRSLRDSYNEQFF.

CDR3 protein: CASSLSRTSDGYF. The CDR3 DNA reads as TGTGCCAGCAGTTTATCGAGGACTAGCGATGGGTATTTT. The chain uses TRBV27 and TRBJ2-3; 9 nucleotides agree with TRBD2. V was clipped by 0 bases and J by 14 bases; unmatched bases: 6. The CDR3 length is 13 residues. Germline CDR1 and CDR2: MNHEY and SMNVEV (reference sequence).

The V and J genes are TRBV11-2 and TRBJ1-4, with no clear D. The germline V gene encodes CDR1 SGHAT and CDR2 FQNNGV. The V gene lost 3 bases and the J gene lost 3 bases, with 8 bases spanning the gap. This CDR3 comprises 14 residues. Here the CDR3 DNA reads TGTGCCAGCAGCTTGTCTGGAGCTAATGAAAAACTGTTTTTT. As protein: CASSLSGANEKLFF.

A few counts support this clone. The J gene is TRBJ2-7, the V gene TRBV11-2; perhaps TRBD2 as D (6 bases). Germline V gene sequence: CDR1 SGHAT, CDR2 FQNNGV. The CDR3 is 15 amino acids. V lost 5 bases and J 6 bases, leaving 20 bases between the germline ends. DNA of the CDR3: TGTGCCAGCAGCCTAGGTGGTTGGGGGGTAGGCGAGCAGTACTTC. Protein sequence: CASSLGGWGVGEQYF.

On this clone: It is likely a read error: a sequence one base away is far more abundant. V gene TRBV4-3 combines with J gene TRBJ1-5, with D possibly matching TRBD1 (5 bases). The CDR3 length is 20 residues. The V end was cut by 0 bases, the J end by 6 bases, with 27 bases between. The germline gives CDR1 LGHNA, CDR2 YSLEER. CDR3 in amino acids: CASSQELGDGSVFGGQPQHF. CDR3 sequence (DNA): TGCGCCAGCAGCCAAGAGCTAGGGGACGGGTCTGTTTTTGGGGGTCAGCCCCAGCATTTT.

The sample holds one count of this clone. The CDR3 nucleotides read TGTGCCAGCAGATACGGGGTCGGGGGACCCCCCTACGAGCAGTACTTC. It encodes CASRYGVGGPPYEQYF. This chain links TRBV6-5 with TRBJ2-7; D might be TRBD2 (6 bases). Per germline, CDR1 MNHEY and CDR2 SVGAGI. The V and J ends lost 6 bases and 2 bases respectively, with 20 bases between them. This CDR3 is 16 amino acids long.

Here the CDR3 reads CASSLEGAASSYNEQFF. The CDR3 DNA reads as TGTGCCAGCAGCTTAGAGGGGGCAGCGAGCTCCTACAATGAGCAGTTCTTC. The chain has TRBV11-2 and TRBJ2-1, with a weak D call TRBD1 (6 bases). This CDR3 is built from 17 residues. V was clipped by 0 bases and J by 0 bases, with 12 bases between them. The V gene's germline CDR1 is SGHAT and CDR2 FQNNGV.

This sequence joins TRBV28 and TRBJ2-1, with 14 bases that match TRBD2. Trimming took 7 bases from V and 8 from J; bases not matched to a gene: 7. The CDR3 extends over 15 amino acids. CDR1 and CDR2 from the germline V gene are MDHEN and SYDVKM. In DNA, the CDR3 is TGTGCCAGCACCTGGACTAGCGGGAGGATCTATGAGCAGTTCTTC. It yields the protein CASTWTSGRIYEQFF.

CDR3 bases: TGTGCCTGGAGGGACAGTGTCAATTCACCCCTCCACTTT. This gives the protein CAWRDSVNSPLHF. The rearrangement links TRBV30 to TRBJ1-6, with D possibly being TRBD1 (6 bases). The germline V and J ends were trimmed by 3 bases and 7 bases, with 10 bases remaining between them. The CDR3 is 13 residues long. The germline V gene encodes CDR1 GTSNPN and CDR2 SVGIG (reference sequence).

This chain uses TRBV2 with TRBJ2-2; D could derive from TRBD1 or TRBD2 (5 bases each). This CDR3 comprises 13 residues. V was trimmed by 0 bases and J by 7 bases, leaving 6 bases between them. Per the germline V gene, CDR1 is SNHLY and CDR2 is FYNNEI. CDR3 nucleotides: TGTGCCAGCAGTGAAGCTGGGGGCGGGGAGCTGTTTTTT. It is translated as CASSEAGGGELFF. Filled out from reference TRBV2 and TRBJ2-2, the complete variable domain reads EPEVTQTPSHQVTQMGQEVILRCVPISNHLYFYWYRQILGQKVEFLVSFYNNEISEKSEIFDDQFSVERPDGSNFTLKIRSTKLEDSAMYFCASSEAGGGELFFGEGSRLTVL.

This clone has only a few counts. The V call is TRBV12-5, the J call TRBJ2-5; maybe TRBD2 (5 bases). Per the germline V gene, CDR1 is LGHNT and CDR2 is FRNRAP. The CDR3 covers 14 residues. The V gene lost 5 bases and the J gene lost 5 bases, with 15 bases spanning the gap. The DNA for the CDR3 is TGTGCTAGTGGTGACCCGAGCGGCACGGAGACCCAGTACTTC. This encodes CASGDPSGTETQYF.